This T cell receptor (beta chain) was recorded in a study of PD-1 blockade in classical Hodgkin lymphoma. This clone was recorded a few times. Relapses following autologous stem cell transplantation were seen in all patients, with brentuximab vedotin exposure varying. Profiling relied on immunoSEQ multiplex PCR, and the TCRdb table lists in-frame clones only, not all of them. The table shows some 31,000 clones, with roughly 70% occurring only once. The V and J ends lost 4 bases and 5 bases, in that order; junction bases with no gene match: 4. This CDR3 contains 14 residues. CDR1 SEHNR and CDR2 FQNEAQ come from the germline V gene (reference sequence).

The specimen was peripheral blood mononuclear cells (PBMCs), collected before the second cycle of nivolumab. J is TRBJ1-5 and V is TRBV7-9; 8 bases are shared with TRBD1. This receptor was obtained from a human donor with classical Hodgkin lymphoma. CDR3 DNA: TGTGCCAGCAGCTCCGGACAGGGACATCAGCCCCAGCATTTT. It specifies CASSSGQGHQPQHF.